This TCR beta chain was identified in a study of T cell repertoires in cytomegalovirus infection. About the study: Both a matching HLA type and CMV infection were indicated by public TCR beta signatures. Notes on the study in general: CMV carriers with the relevant HLA were identified by cumulative public TCR beta family frequency. Ex vivo responses were dominated by HLA-C-restricted CMV-specific TCR beta clonotypes.

This clonotype was picked up many times. Antigen unknown. The CDR3 runs 14 residues. V was clipped by 5 bases and J by 5 bases, with 15 bases between them. TCRdb recomputed calls from the reads with MiXCR, one row per CDR3 protein. The sample contains hundreds of thousands of distinct CDR3 sequences, roughly a tenth of which appear only once. The sequence derives from a human donor in good health (CMV status not recorded). Some clones in this sample may be carry-over from other donors' samples. Sequencing used PBMCs. The gene calls are TRBV12-3 or TRBV12-4 and TRBJ1-1; D unclear. This CDR3 reads CASSPSGGRTEAFF. CDR3 DNA: TGTGCCAGCAGTCCCTCGGGAGGGCGGACTGAAGCTTTCTTT.